Given below is one T cell receptor (beta chain) in context. Its antigen is unknown. The PCR had 60 Vbeta and 13 Jbeta primers. Generated by immunoSEQ multiplex PCR, the TCRdb table keeps only in-frame clones and is missing some. The profile covers around 120,000 clones, with around 72% appearing a single time and 6.5% to 9% taken by the ten largest. The CDR3 is 13 residues long. V lost 6 bases and J lost 7; bases outside the gene matches: 6. The germline CDR1 and CDR2 sequences are MNHEY and SMNVEV (reference sequence). This sample was taken from a study of cytomegalovirus exposure and HLA in healthy donors. General study points: Later, an analysis showed that TCR beta chains associated with HLA were more clonally expanded than others that were equally common. Listed as cytomegalovirus-associated were 164 TCR beta chains. Per published reports, the classifier diagnosed cytomegalovirus status with high specificity and sensitivity. At a 0.05 false discovery rate, a later analysis found some 18,000 TCR beta sequences to be associated with HLA alleles.

The sequenced sample consisted of PBMCs. The chain uses TRBV27 and TRBJ1-2; 9 bases match TRBD1. The TCR sequence derives from a woman aged 40 to 50 in good health and CMV-seropositive. CDR3 DNA sequence: TGTGCCAGCAGGGTACAGGGGGCGGGTGGCTACACCTTC. Translation gives CASRVQGAGGYTF.